The rows below give T cell receptor beta chains drawn from one sample of a study of T cell responses to AZD1222 COVID-19 vaccine. TCRdb's table, derived via immunoSEQ multiplex PCR, lists solely in-frame clones and lacks some. The sample records about 100,000 clones, around 87% being singletons. This sample comprised peripheral blood, obtained on day 0 of AZD1222 vaccination. These TCRs come from an adult in good health. The CDR3 runs from the conserved cysteine through the conserved F or W. D genes are given only for firm matches. Clone size is given for some rows only: seen once, a few or many times, or a class if the clone is expanded.

CDR3nt: TGTGCCAGTAGTCTTCGAAGAAACACCGGGGAGCTGTTTTTT
CDR3aa: CASSLRRNTGELFF
abundance: once
j_gene: TRBJ2-2
v_gene: TRBV19
d_gene: -

CDR3nt: TGTGCCAGCAGTAGAACACAGGGGGCCACTGAAGCTTTCTTT
CDR3aa: CASSRTQGATEAFF
abundance: few
j_gene: TRBJ1-1
v_gene: TRBV6-7
d_gene: TRBD1

CDR3nt: TGTGCCAGCAGTCCTGGACGGACCAACTATGGCTACACCTTC
CDR3aa: CASSPGRTNYGYTF
abundance: -
j_gene: TRBJ1-2
v_gene: TRBV27
d_gene: -

CDR3nt: TGTGCCAGCACCTCGAGCGGGGGCAGACCCCGCGAGCAGTACTTC
CDR3aa: CASTSSGGRPREQYF
abundance: -
j_gene: TRBJ2-7
v_gene: TRBV6-5
d_gene: TRBD2

CDR3nt: TGTGCCAGCAGCCCGGGACTAGCGGGGCGAAACATTCAGTACTTC
CDR3aa: CASSPGLAGRNIQYF
abundance: -
j_gene: TRBJ2-4
v_gene: TRBV7-9
d_gene: TRBD2

CDR3nt: TGTGCCAGCAGCCTCCCGGCAGGAACCATGAACACTGAAGCTTTCTTT
CDR3aa: CASSLPAGTMNTEAFF
abundance: -
j_gene: TRBJ1-1
v_gene: TRBV5-6
d_gene: -

CDR3nt: TGCAGCGTAGGGCTCTCCTACGAGCAGTACTTC
CDR3aa: CSVGLSYEQYF
abundance: -
j_gene: TRBJ2-7
v_gene: TRBV29-1
d_gene: -

CDR3nt: TGTGCCAGCAGCCATGAAGAGACCCAGTACTTC
CDR3aa: CASSHEETQYF
abundance: -
j_gene: TRBJ2-5
v_gene: TRBV3-1/TRBV3-2
d_gene: -

CDR3nt: TGTGCCAGCAGCGCGGGACTAGCGGGAGTGGCCGGGGAGCTGTTTTTT
CDR3aa: CASSAGLAGVAGELFF
abundance: -
j_gene: TRBJ2-2
v_gene: TRBV9
d_gene: TRBD2

CDR3nt: TGTGCCAGCAGCGTAGAAGGGCAGTTCACTGAAGCTTTCTTT
CDR3aa: CASSVEGQFTEAFF
abundance: -
j_gene: TRBJ1-1
v_gene: TRBV9
d_gene: -

CDR3nt: TGTGCCAGCAGCCCGCGCTCCGGGACAGGGACGAACACTGAAGCTTTCTTT
CDR3aa: CASSPRSGTGTNTEAFF
abundance: -
j_gene: TRBJ1-1
v_gene: TRBV7-6
d_gene: TRBD1

CDR3nt: TGTGCCAGCAGTTTATTCCGACAGAGGGCTTTCTTT
CDR3aa: CASSLFRQRAFF
abundance: -
j_gene: TRBJ1-1
v_gene: TRBV28
d_gene: -

CDR3nt: TGTGCCATCCAGAAGGACAGTCAACAAGAGACCCAGTACTTC
CDR3aa: CAIQKDSQQETQYF
abundance: -
j_gene: TRBJ2-5
v_gene: TRBV10-3
d_gene: -

CDR3nt: TGTGCCAGCAGCTTAGCAGATGGTGCTTCGGACAAGCGGGAACCTGCCCCCGGGGGGTTCTTT
CDR3aa: CASSLADGASDKREPAPGGFF
abundance: -
j_gene: TRBJ1-1
v_gene: TRBV7-6
d_gene: -

CDR3nt: TGTGCCAGCAGCTTAACGGGACAGCCTAGAACTGAAGCTTTCTTT
CDR3aa: CASSLTGQPRTEAFF
abundance: -
j_gene: TRBJ1-1
v_gene: TRBV7-8
d_gene: TRBD1

CDR3nt: TGTGCCAGCAGTGAACTAGCGGGTGGGGAGCTGTTTTTT
CDR3aa: CASSELAGGELFF
abundance: -
j_gene: TRBJ2-2
v_gene: TRBV6-1
d_gene: TRBD2

CDR3nt: TGTGCCAGCAGCGTGTCCTCGGCACCCAATAATTCACCCCTCCACTTT
CDR3aa: CASSVSSAPNNSPLHF
abundance: -
j_gene: TRBJ1-6
v_gene: TRBV9
d_gene: -

CDR3nt: TGTGCCAGCAGCCTAGGGGACTTTTCCACCGGGGAGCTGTTTTTT
CDR3aa: CASSLGDFSTGELFF
abundance: -
j_gene: TRBJ2-2
v_gene: TRBV27
d_gene: -

CDR3nt: TGTGCCAGCAGCCTGGGACAGGGTAGTCTGTCTGGTGAAGCTTTCTTT
CDR3aa: CASSLGQGSLSGEAFF
abundance: -
j_gene: TRBJ1-1
v_gene: TRBV5-4
d_gene: TRBD1

CDR3nt: TGTGCCTGGACCCGGACCCGGGCTCGTGAGCAGTTCTTC
CDR3aa: CAWTRTRAREQFF
abundance: -
j_gene: TRBJ2-1
v_gene: TRBV30
d_gene: -

CDR3nt: TGTGCCAGCTCACCCAGCGGGGCACCCACAGATACGCAGTATTTT
CDR3aa: CASSPSGAPTDTQYF
abundance: -
j_gene: TRBJ2-3
v_gene: TRBV18
d_gene: TRBD2

CDR3nt: TGTGCCAGTAGTCGGGGGGGGCGAGCGTCCTATAATTCACCCCTCCACTTT
CDR3aa: CASSRGGRASYNSPLHF
abundance: once
j_gene: TRBJ1-6
v_gene: TRBV19
d_gene: -

CDR3nt: TGTGCCAGCACAGACGCCGGACAGGGGGAATCACCCCTCCACTTT
CDR3aa: CASTDAGQGESPLHF
abundance: -
j_gene: TRBJ1-6
v_gene: TRBV25-1
d_gene: TRBD1

CDR3nt: TGTGCCAGCTCACCACGGGTGCGTGGACAGATGAACACTGAAGCTTTCTTT
CDR3aa: CASSPRVRGQMNTEAFF
abundance: -
j_gene: TRBJ1-1
v_gene: TRBV18
d_gene: -

CDR3nt: TGTGCCAGCAGCCAAGAGGGACCAGCTAGCTATGGCTACACCTTC
CDR3aa: CASSQEGPASYGYTF
abundance: once
j_gene: TRBJ1-2
v_gene: TRBV4-2
d_gene: -

CDR3nt: TGTGCCAGCAGCCCCAGGGACACAGATACGCAGTATTTT
CDR3aa: CASSPRDTDTQYF
abundance: -
j_gene: TRBJ2-3
v_gene: TRBV7-9
d_gene: -

CDR3nt: TGTGCCAGCAGCTTAGCCTACTCTGGAAACACCATATATTTT
CDR3aa: CASSLAYSGNTIYF
abundance: -
j_gene: TRBJ1-3
v_gene: TRBV11-2
d_gene: -

CDR3nt: TGTGCCAGCAGCTTAACTGTAGGAGGGAACGGTCCGATTGGCTACACCTTC
CDR3aa: CASSLTVGGNGPIGYTF
abundance: -
j_gene: TRBJ1-2
v_gene: TRBV11-2
d_gene: -

CDR3nt: TGTGCCAGTAGTATAGGGGGTCCGAATGAAAAACTGTTTTTT
CDR3aa: CASSIGGPNEKLFF
abundance: -
j_gene: TRBJ1-4
v_gene: TRBV19
d_gene: -

CDR3nt: TGTGCCAGCAGCCCCCGGACAGGGGGCTGGAACACTGAAGCTTTCTTT
CDR3aa: CASSPRTGGWNTEAFF
abundance: -
j_gene: TRBJ1-1
v_gene: TRBV7-6
d_gene: TRBD1

CDR3nt: TGTGCCAGCAGTGAAGGCAGGAGACAGCCCCAGCATTTT
CDR3aa: CASSEGRRQPQHF
abundance: -
j_gene: TRBJ1-5
v_gene: TRBV6-1
d_gene: -

CDR3nt: TGTGCCAGCAGTCCGGGGGACTATGGCTACACCTTC
CDR3aa: CASSPGDYGYTF
abundance: medium-sized
j_gene: TRBJ1-2
v_gene: TRBV5-6
d_gene: -

CDR3nt: TGTGCCAGCAGTGACTCGGTGGGGCAGGGGGTTCGTGAGCAGTTCTTC
CDR3aa: CASSDSVGQGVREQFF
abundance: -
j_gene: TRBJ2-1
v_gene: TRBV6-4
d_gene: TRBD1

CDR3nt: TGTGCCAGCAGCAGCGTGGTAAACAATCAGCCCCAGCATTTT
CDR3aa: CASSSVVNNQPQHF
abundance: -
j_gene: TRBJ1-5
v_gene: TRBV7-2
d_gene: -

CDR3nt: TGCGCCAGCAGCCAAGGGGTCTCTGGAAACACCATATATTTT
CDR3aa: CASSQGVSGNTIYF
abundance: -
j_gene: TRBJ1-3
v_gene: TRBV4-3
d_gene: -

CDR3nt: TGTGCCAGCAGCTTGTTCACATCCACCTTC
CDR3aa: CASSLFTSTF
abundance: -
j_gene: TRBJ1-2
v_gene: TRBV5-8
d_gene: -

CDR3nt: TGTGCCAGCAGCCTCAGAGACTATTCACCCCTCCACTTT
CDR3aa: CASSLRDYSPLHF
abundance: -
j_gene: TRBJ1-6
v_gene: TRBV27
d_gene: -

CDR3nt: TGTGCCAGCAGTTTAGGAGGGGCCGGGGAGCTGTTTTTT
CDR3aa: CASSLGGAGELFF
abundance: -
j_gene: TRBJ2-2
v_gene: TRBV27
d_gene: -